This TCR beta chain was identified during a study of identical twins. Study results and caveats: Insertions ran lower in abundant cord blood beta clonotypes, though not in memory repertoires. Twin pairs had excess sharing that was weaker in beta out-of-frame sequences.

The cDNA had a unique molecular identifier and a template-switch universal primer site. One entry per CDR3 protein, called by TCRdb with MiXCR from the 5' RACE reads. The repertoire holds some 660,000 distinct CDR3 sequences, with around 8.6% as singletons. This clonotype was seen only a few times. Its specificity is unknown. J lost 6 bases, V lost 3 bases, and 17 bases had no gene match. This CDR3 is 18 amino acids long. The germline V gene has CDR1 DFQATT and CDR2 SNEGSKA (reference sequence). These sequences were also reported in another study, on yellow fever vaccine responses in identical twins.

The specimen was PBMCs. The chain links TRBV20-1 to TRBJ2-1, with TRBD2 matching 10 bases. The sequence derives from a young woman in good health. The CDR3 sequence is CSASLPIRPGLAPNEQFF. The CDR3 coding sequence is TGCAGTGCTAGTCTCCCCATCAGACCGGGACTAGCGCCCAATGAGCAGTTCTTC.